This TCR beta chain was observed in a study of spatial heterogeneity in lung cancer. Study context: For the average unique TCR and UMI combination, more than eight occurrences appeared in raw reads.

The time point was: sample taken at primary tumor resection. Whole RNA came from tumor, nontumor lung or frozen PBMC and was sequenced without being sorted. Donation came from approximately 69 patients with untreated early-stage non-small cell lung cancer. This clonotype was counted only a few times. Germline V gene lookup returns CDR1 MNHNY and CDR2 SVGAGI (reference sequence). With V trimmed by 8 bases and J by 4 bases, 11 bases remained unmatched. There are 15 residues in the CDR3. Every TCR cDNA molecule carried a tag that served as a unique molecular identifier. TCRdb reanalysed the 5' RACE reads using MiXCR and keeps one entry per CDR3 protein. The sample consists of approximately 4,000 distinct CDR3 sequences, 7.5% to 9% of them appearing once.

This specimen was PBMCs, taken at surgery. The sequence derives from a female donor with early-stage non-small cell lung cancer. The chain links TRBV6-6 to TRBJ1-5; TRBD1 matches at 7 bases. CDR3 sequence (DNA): TGTGCCAGCCAAACTAGGGGACAGCCTAATCAGCCCCAGCATTTT. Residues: CASQTRGQPNQPQHF.